This TCR beta chain was recovered during a study of T cell responses to AZD1222 COVID-19 vaccine. Study-wide results and limits: Mostly white British, mostly female donors; authors suggested clonal diversity may be underestimated. Two AZD1222 administrations were followed by greater Spike-specific TCR breadth and depth. CD4 TCRs covered the whole spike, strongest at regions 160-218 and 743-854. Nearly half of spike-specific TCRs reportedly target variant regions that are unmutated in the B.1.351 and B.1.1.7 variants.

The assay was immunoSEQ multiplex PCR, and TCRdb's table has in-frame clones only and misses some. The sample has 120,000 or so clones, roughly 88% seen once; the top ten hold around 20%. A word on this clone: What it binds is not known.

Sequenced here: peripheral blood, sampled on day 0 of MenACWY control vaccination. This sequence originates from an adult in good health.

This CDR3 reads CASSDEGGAHTQYF. CDR3 nucleotides: TGTGCCAGCAGTGACGAAGGGGGGGCACATACGCAGTATTTT. V and J are TRBV6-4 and TRBJ2-3; weak D call: TRBD2 (7 bases). V lost 2 bases and J lost 7, with 13 bases in between. The CDR3 extends over 14 amino acids. Germline loops: CDR1 MRHNA, CDR2 SNTAGT.